This T cell receptor (beta chain) emerged from a study of blood T cell repertoires in COVID-19. The protocol was immunoSEQ multiplex PCR, while the TCRdb copy is restricted to in-frame clones and leaves out a portion. The repertoire consists of 180,000 or so clones, with 70% to 80% occurring once and the leading ten covering 8.6%. The TCR originated in a woman in her forties or fifties with active or convalescent COVID-19. The sequenced material came from peripheral blood.

The CDR3 DNA sequence: TGCGCCAGCAGCCCACAGGGGACCGGGGAGCTGTTTTTT. Encoded protein: CASSPQGTGELFF. This chain joins TRBV5-1 and TRBJ2-2, with TRBD1 matching 7 bases. The CDR3 spans 13 residues. Germline CDR1 and CDR2: SGHRS and YFSETQ. V gave up 4 bases and J gave up 5 bases; unmatched junction bases: 2.